The clone carrying this T cell receptor beta chain is deemed medium-sized. Its antigen is unknown. In TCRdb, the 5' RACE reads were re-called with MiXCR into one record per CDR3 protein. The data show more than 1,500 distinct CDR3 sequences, with approximately 5.6% seen just once and around 8% held by the top ten. This sample stems from a study of spatial heterogeneity in lung cancer. Study as a whole: Alpha-chain detections were consistently fewer than beta-chain detections among the sequences.

Indicated time point: sample taken at primary tumor resection. The donor population consisted of 72 patients with untreated, early-stage non-small cell lung cancer. Whole RNA came from tumor, nontumor lung or frozen PBMC and was sequenced without being sorted. The CDR3 has 15 amino acids. CDR1 and CDR2 (germline): SNHLY, FYNNEI. The V and J ends lost 4 bases and 0 bases respectively, with 11 bases between them. Study-level findings and limits: How many expanded intratumoral alpha and beta TCRs were present tracked the tumor mutation count, which was a count of nonsynonymous mutations.

The receptor comes from a male donor with early-stage non-small cell lung cancer. The chain joins TRBV2 to TRBJ2-3; D is possibly TRBD1 (6 bases). Material: lung tumor tissue, obtained at surgery. The DNA for the CDR3 is TGTGCCAGCAGTGCCCAGGGGCTAAGCACAGATACGCAGTATTTT. Protein: CASSAQGLSTDTQYF.